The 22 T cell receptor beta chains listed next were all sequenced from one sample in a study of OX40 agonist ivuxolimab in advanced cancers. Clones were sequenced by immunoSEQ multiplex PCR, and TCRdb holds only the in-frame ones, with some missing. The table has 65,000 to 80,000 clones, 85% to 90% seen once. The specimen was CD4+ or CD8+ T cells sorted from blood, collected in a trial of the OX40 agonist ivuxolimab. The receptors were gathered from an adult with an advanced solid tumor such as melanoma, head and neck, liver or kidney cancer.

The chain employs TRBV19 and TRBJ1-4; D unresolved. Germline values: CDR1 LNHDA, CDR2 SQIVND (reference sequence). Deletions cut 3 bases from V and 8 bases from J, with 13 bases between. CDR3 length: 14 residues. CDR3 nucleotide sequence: TGTGCCAGTAGTATCGGCGTTTCCCCCGAAAAACTGTTTTTT. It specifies CASSIGVSPEKLFF.

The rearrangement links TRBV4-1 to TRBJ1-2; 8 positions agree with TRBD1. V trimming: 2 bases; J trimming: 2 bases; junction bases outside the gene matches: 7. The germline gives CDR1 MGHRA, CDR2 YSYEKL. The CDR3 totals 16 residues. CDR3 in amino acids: CASSQSPGGPNYGYTF. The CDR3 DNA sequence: TGCGCCAGCAGCCAATCACCAGGGGGCCCCAACTATGGCTACACCTTC.

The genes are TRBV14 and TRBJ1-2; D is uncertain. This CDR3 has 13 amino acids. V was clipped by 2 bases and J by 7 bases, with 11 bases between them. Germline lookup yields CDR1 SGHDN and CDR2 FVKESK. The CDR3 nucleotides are TGTGCCAGCAGCCAATCTCAGGTTGGTGGCTACACCTTC. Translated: CASSQSQVGGYTF.

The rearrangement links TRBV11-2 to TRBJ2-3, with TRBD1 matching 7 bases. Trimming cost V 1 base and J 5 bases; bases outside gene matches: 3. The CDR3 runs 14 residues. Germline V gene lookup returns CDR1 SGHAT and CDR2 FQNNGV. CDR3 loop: CASSLGTGQDTQYF. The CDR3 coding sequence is TGTGCCAGCAGCTTAGGGACAGGCCAAGATACGCAGTATTTT. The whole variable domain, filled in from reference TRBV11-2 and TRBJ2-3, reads EAGVAQSPRYKIIEKRQSVAFWCNPISGHATLYWYQQILGQGPKLLIQFQNNGVVDDSQLPKDRFSAERLKGVDSTLKIQPAKLEDSAVYLCASSLGTGQDTQYFGPGTRLTVL.

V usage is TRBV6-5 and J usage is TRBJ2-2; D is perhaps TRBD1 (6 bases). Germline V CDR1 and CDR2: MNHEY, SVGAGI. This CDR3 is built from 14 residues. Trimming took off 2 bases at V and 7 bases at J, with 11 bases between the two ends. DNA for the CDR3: TGTGCCAGCAGTTACAATCCAGGGGTCGGGGAGCTGTTTTTT. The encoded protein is CASSYNPGVGELFF.

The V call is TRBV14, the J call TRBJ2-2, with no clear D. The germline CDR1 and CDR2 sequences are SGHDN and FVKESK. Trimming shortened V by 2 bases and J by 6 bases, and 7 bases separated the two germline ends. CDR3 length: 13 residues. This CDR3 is CASSQSIAGELFF. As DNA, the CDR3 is TGTGCCAGCAGCCAATCGATAGCCGGGGAGCTGTTTTTT.

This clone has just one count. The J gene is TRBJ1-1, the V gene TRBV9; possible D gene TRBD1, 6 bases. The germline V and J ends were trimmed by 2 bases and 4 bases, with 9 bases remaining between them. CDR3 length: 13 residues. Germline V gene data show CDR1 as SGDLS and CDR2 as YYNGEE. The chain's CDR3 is CASSVGGPTEAFF. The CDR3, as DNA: TGTGCCAGCAGCGTCGGGGGCCCCACTGAAGCTTTCTTT.

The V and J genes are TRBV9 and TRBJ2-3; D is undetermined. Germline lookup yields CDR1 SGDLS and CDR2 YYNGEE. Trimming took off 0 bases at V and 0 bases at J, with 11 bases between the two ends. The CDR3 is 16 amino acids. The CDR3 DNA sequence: TGTGCCAGCAGCGTAGTATACTTGGGGAGCACAGATACGCAGTATTTT. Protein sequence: CASSVVYLGSTDTQYF.

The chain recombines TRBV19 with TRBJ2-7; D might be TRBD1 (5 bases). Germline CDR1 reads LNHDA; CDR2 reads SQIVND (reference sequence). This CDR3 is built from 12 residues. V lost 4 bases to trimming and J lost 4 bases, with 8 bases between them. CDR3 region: CASSRGGYEQYF. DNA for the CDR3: TGTGCCAGTAGTAGGGGCGGATACGAGCAGTACTTC. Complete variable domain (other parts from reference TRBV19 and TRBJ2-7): DGGITQSPKYLFRKEGQNVTLSCEQNLNHDAMYWYRQDPGQGLRLIYYSQIVNDFQKGDIAEGYSVSREKKESFPLTVTSAQKNPTAFYLCASSRGGYEQYFGPGTRLTVT.

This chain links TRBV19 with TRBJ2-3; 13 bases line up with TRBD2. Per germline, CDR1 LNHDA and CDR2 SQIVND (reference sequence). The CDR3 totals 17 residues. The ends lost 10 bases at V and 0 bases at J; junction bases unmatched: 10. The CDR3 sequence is CATSGLAGRRSTDTQYF. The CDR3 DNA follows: TGTGCCACGTCGGGACTAGCGGGAAGGCGGAGCACAGATACGCAGTATTTT.

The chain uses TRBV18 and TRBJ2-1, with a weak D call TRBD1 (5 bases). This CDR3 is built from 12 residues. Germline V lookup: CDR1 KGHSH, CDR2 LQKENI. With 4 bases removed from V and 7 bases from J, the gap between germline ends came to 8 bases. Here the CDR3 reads CASSRQRNEQFF. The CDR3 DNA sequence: TGTGCCAGCTCACGACAGAGGAATGAGCAGTTCTTC.

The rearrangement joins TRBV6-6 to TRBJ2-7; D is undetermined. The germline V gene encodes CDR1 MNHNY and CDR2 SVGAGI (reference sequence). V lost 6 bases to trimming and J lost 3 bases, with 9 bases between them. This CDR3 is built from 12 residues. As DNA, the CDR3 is TGTGCCAGCAGCCCAGCCGGCTACGAGCAGTACTTC. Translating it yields CASSPAGYEQYF.

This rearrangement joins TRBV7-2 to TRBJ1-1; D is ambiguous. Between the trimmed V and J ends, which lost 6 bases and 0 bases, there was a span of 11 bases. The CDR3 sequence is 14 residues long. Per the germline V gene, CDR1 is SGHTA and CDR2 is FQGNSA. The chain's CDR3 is CASSGWPMNTEAFF. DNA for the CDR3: TGTGCCAGCAGTGGGTGGCCTATGAACACTGAAGCTTTCTTT.

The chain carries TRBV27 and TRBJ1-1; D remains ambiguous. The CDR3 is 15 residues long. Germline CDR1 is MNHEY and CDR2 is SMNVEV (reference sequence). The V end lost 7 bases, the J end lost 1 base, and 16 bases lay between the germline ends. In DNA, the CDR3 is TGTGCCAGCAAATTGGGAGGGTTGGGGAACACTGAAGCTTTCTTT. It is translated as CASKLGGLGNTEAFF.

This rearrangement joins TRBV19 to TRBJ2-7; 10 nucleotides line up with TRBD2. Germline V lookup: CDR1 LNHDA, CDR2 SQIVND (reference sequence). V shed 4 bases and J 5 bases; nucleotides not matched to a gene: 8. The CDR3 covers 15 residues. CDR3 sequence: CASSKRAGGPNEQYF. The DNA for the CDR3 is TGTGCCAGTAGTAAAAGAGCGGGAGGGCCAAACGAGCAGTACTTC.

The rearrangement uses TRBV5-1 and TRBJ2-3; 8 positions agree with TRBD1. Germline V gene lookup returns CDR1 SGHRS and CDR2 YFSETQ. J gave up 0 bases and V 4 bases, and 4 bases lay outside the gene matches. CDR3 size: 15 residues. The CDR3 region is CASSMAGGSTDTQYF. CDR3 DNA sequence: TGCGCCAGCAGCATGGCAGGGGGCAGCACAGATACGCAGTATTTT.

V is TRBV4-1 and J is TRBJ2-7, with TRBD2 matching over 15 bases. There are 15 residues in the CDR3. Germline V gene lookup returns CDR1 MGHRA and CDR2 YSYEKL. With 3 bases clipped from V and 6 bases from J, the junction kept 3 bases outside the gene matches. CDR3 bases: TGCGCCAGCAGCCAGGGGACTAGCGGGAGGTTCGAGCAGTACTTC. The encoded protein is CASSQGTSGRFEQYF.

CDR3 nucleotides: TGTGCCAGTATTAAGAAAGGCTCCGGGACAGGCTATGGCTACACCTTC. Its protein product is CASIKKGSGTGYGYTF. The V and J genes are TRBV19 and TRBJ1-2, with 8 bases lining up with TRBD1. Germline V gives CDR1 LNHDA, CDR2 SQIVND (reference sequence). This CDR3 comprises 16 residues. The J segment lost 4 bases and the V segment lost 7 bases, leaving 14 bases of the junction unmatched.

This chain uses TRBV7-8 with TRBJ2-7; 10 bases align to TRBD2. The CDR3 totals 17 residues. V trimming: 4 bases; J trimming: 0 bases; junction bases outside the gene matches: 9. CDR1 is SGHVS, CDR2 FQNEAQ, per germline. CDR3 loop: CASSSLETSGFSYEQYF. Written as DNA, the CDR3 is TGTGCCAGCAGCTCGCTAGAGACTAGCGGGTTCTCCTACGAGCAGTACTTC.

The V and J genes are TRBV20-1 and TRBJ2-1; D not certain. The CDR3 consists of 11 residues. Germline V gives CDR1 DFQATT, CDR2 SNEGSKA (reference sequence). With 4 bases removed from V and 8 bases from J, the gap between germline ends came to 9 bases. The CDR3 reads CSATLTDEQFF. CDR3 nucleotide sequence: TGCAGTGCTACTCTGACCGATGAGCAGTTCTTC.

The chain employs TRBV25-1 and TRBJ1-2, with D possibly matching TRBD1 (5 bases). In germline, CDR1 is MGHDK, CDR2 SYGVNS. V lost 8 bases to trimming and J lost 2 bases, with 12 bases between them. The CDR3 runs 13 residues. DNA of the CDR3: TGTGCCAGCGTCGGAGGGGCGAACTATGGCTACACCTTC. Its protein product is CASVGGANYGYTF.

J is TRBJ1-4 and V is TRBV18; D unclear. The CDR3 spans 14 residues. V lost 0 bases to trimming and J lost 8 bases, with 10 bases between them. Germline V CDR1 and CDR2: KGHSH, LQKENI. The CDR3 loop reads CASSPPGSEEKLFF. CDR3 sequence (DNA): TGTGCCAGCTCACCACCCGGGTCGGAGGAAAAACTGTTTTTT.